Below are 20 T cell receptor beta chains sequenced from a single sample in a study of T cells after posttransplantation cyclophosphamide. Clones were sequenced by immunoSEQ multiplex PCR, and TCRdb holds only the in-frame ones, with some missing. The sample yields roughly 7,200 clones, approximately 97% seen once. The sequencing input was naive CD8+ T cells sorted from PBMCs. These receptors were collected from a woman aged 25 to 39 in good health and a related stem cell transplant donor.

The V and J genes are TRBV19 and TRBJ2-7; TRBD1 aligns across 11 bases. Germline CDR1 and CDR2: LNHDA and SQIVND (reference sequence). CDR3 length equals 14 residues. Unmatched junction bases numbered 3, after V lost 5 bases and J lost 3 bases. The CDR3 reads CASSPGTGGYEQYF. CDR3 DNA: TGTGCCAGTAGTCCCGGGACAGGGGGCTACGAGCAGTACTTC. Drawing the rest from reference TRBV19 and TRBJ2-7, the complete variable domain is DGGITQSPKYLFRKEGQNVTLSCEQNLNHDAMYWYRQDPGQGLRLIYYSQIVNDFQKGDIAEGYSVSREKKESFPLTVTSAQKNPTAFYLCASSPGTGGYEQYFGPGTRLTVT.

The chain is built from TRBV5-6 and TRBJ2-1; 7 positions match TRBD2. The CDR3 totals 18 residues. The J segment lost 3 bases and the V segment lost 3 bases, leaving 15 bases of the junction unmatched. CDR1 is SGHDT, CDR2 YYEEEE, per germline. This chain's CDR3 is CASSSSPLATSFYNEQFF. The CDR3 region has the DNA TGTGCCAGCAGCTCCTCCCCACTAGCGACATCCTTCTACAATGAGCAGTTCTTC.

The chain joins TRBV9 to TRBJ1-1; 9 bases agree with TRBD1. There are 16 residues in the CDR3. Germline CDR1 SGDLS, CDR2 YYNGEE. The V and J ends lost 3 bases and 4 bases, in that order; junction bases with no gene match: 10. The CDR3 DNA is TGTGCCAGCAGCGCCAGGACAGGGGAAGTAGGCACTGAAGCTTTCTTT. As protein: CASSARTGEVGTEAFF.

The V gene is TRBV9, the J gene TRBJ1-2; D might be TRBD1 (5 bases). V dropped 3 bases and J dropped 4 bases, with 13 bases sitting between them. CDR1 and CDR2 (germline): SGDLS, YYNGEE. This CDR3 has 14 residues. The CDR3 loop reads CASSGLETAYGYTF. CDR3 coding DNA: TGTGCCAGCAGCGGCCTTGAGACAGCCTATGGCTACACCTTC.

V is TRBV5-1 and J is TRBJ2-1; D is possibly TRBD1 (5 bases). This CDR3 region has 12 residues. Germline CDR1 reads SGHRS; CDR2 reads YFSETQ. Trimming removed 0 bases at V and 7 bases at J, with 5 bases between. The CDR3 protein is CASSLEGNEQFF. The CDR3 DNA follows: TGCGCCAGCAGCTTGGAGGGGAATGAGCAGTTCTTC.

The chain combines TRBV10-2 with TRBJ2-5; 9 nucleotides match TRBD1. J was trimmed by 4 bases and V by 7 bases; bases with no gene match: 10. The CDR3 spans 15 residues. Germline loops: CDR1 WSHSY, CDR2 SAAADI. The CDR3 protein is CASNIGTGMGETQYF. The CDR3 DNA follows: TGCGCCAGCAACATTGGGACAGGGATGGGAGAGACCCAGTACTTC.

The chain joins TRBV4-1 to TRBJ2-1; D might be TRBD1 (6 bases). The CDR3 runs 17 residues. Germline V CDR1 and CDR2: MGHRA, YSYEKL. Trimming took off 6 bases at V and 9 bases at J, with 27 bases between the two ends. The CDR3 bases are TGCGCCAGCAGACTATTAACTACAGGGCCGGTTGGCGGTGAGCAGTTCTTC. It translates to CASRLLTTGPVGGEQFF.

The gene calls are TRBV14 and TRBJ2-1; 12 bases map to TRBD2. This CDR3 spans 14 amino acids. Germline lookup yields CDR1 SGHDN and CDR2 FVKESK. V was clipped by 6 bases and J by 8 bases; unmatched bases: 5. CDR3 in amino acids: CASRRTSGIHEQFF. The CDR3 bases are TGTGCCAGCAGGAGGACTAGCGGGATACATGAGCAGTTCTTC. Supplemented by reference TRBV14 and TRBJ2-1, the full variable domain reads EAGVTQFPSHSVIEKGQTVTLRCDPISGHDNLYWYRRVMGKEIKFLLHFVKESKQDESGMPNNRFLAERTGGTYSTLKVQPAELEDSGVYFCASRRTSGIHEQFFGPGTRLTVL.

The V gene is TRBV30, the J gene TRBJ2-7, with 10 bases that match TRBD1. J gave up 5 bases and V 6 bases, and 10 bases lay outside the gene matches. The CDR3 spans 14 residues. Looked up from germline, CDR1 is GTSNPN and CDR2 is SVGIG (reference sequence). CDR3 nucleotides: TGTGCCTGCATTGAGGGCGACAGGGGGCACGAGCAGTACTTC. Its protein product is CACIEGDRGHEQYF.

This clone was seen only a few times. This likely comes from a read error, as the CDR3 has no conserved phenylalanine or tryptophan at its end. The DNA is left out, because the CDR3 cannot be placed on it with certainty; the CDR3 is given as TCRdb lists it. The chain employs TRBV21-1 and TRBJ1-1. TRBV21-1 is listed as a pseudogene. The CDR3 length equals 9 residues, ends included. This CDR3 is CASSSRLQG.

This clone has just one count. V is TRBV6-6 and J is TRBJ1-1; perhaps TRBD1 as D (6 bases). V dropped 2 bases and J dropped 3 bases, with 10 bases sitting between them. The germline V gene has CDR1 MNHNY and CDR2 SVGAGI (reference sequence). The CDR3 covers 14 residues. The CDR3 sequence is CASSYGGWDTEAFF. CDR3 sequence (DNA): TGTGCCAGCAGTTACGGGGGCTGGGACACTGAAGCTTTCTTT.

The genes are TRBV2 and TRBJ2-2; 7 bases agree with TRBD2. The ends lost 7 bases at V and 5 bases at J; junction bases unmatched: 4. The CDR3 runs 13 residues. Germline V lookup: CDR1 SNHLY, CDR2 FYNNEI. As DNA, the CDR3 is TGTGCCAGCATGGGAGGGGCGACCGGGGAGCTGTTTTTT. Translation gives CASMGGATGELFF.

V and J are TRBV7-9 and TRBJ1-2, with D unresolved. Germline-derived CDR1 and CDR2 are SEHNR and FQNEAQ (reference sequence). V was clipped by 4 bases and J by 4 bases, with 16 bases between them. This CDR3 has 15 residues. The CDR3 spells CASSSLGGSGYGYTF. Written as DNA, the CDR3 is TGTGCCAGCAGCTCCCTCGGTGGTAGTGGCTATGGCTACACCTTC.

This chain connects TRBV6-1 to TRBJ1-5, with a tentative D call TRBD1 (6 bases). Germline V gives CDR1 MNHNS, CDR2 SASEGT. The V and J ends lost 7 bases and 0 bases respectively, with 13 bases between them. The CDR3 is 15 amino acids. CDR3 amino acids: CASTPYRDSNQPQHF. Written as DNA, the CDR3 is TGTGCCAGCACCCCTTACAGGGATAGCAATCAGCCCCAGCATTTT.

The CDR3 sequence is CASSPRQGEAFF. CDR3 nucleotides: TGTGCCAGCAGCCCTCGACAGGGAGAGGCTTTCTTT. This chain links TRBV4-2 with TRBJ1-1; 7 bases line up with TRBD1. This CDR3 contains 12 residues. Germline V gives CDR1 LGHNA, CDR2 YNFKEQ. The V segment lost 4 bases and the J segment 11 bases; nucleotides outside the gene matches: 7.

This chain uses TRBV7-9 with TRBJ2-7; D ambiguous. The CDR3 runs to 16 residues. Trimming stripped 2 bases from V and 6 bases from J, with 20 bases between. Germline V gives CDR1 SEHNR, CDR2 FQNEAQ (reference sequence). The CDR3 DNA sequence: TGTGCCAGCAGCTTATGGCCTCAACCTAAGCGTTCCGAGCAGTACTTC. Amino acid sequence: CASSLWPQPKRSEQYF.

This chain uses TRBV27 with TRBJ1-6; 7 positions agree with TRBD1. The CDR3 is made up of 18 amino acids. Trimming at V came to 2 bases and at J to 0 bases, leaving 7 bases not matched to a gene. From germline, CDR1 is MNHEY and CDR2 SMNVEV (reference sequence). The CDR3 DNA sequence: TGTGCCAGCAGTTTACCACCGGGACAGAGCTCCTATAATTCACCCCTCCACTTT. Amino acid sequence: CASSLPPGQSSYNSPLHF.

The chain joins TRBV6-6 to TRBJ2-2; perhaps TRBD2 as D (6 bases). Germline CDR1 MNHNY, CDR2 SVGAGI (reference sequence). CDR3 length equals 13 residues. Trimming removed 5 bases from V and 6 bases from J, with 10 bases in between. CDR3 residues: CASSMGGAGELFF. As DNA, the CDR3 is TGTGCCAGCAGTATGGGGGGTGCCGGGGAGCTGTTTTTT.

The chain uses TRBV27 and TRBJ1-2; D may be TRBD1 (5 bases). Trimming took 2 bases from V and 7 from J, leaving 11 bases between them. The length of the CDR3 is 13 residues. Germline CDR1 MNHEY, CDR2 SMNVEV (reference sequence). Here the CDR3 DNA reads TGTGCCAGCAGTTTAAGGGGCGGTGGTGGCTACACCTTC. It yields the protein CASSLRGGGGYTF.

The chain uses TRBV29-1 and TRBJ2-7; D is undetermined. Between the trimmed V and J ends, which lost 0 bases and 6 bases, there was a span of 18 bases. CDR1 SQVTM and CDR2 ANQGSEA come from the germline V gene. This CDR3 region has 15 residues. This CDR3 is CSVEDSGGRSGEQYF. The CDR3 DNA is TGCAGCGTTGAAGATAGTGGTGGCAGGTCAGGCGAGCAGTACTTC.